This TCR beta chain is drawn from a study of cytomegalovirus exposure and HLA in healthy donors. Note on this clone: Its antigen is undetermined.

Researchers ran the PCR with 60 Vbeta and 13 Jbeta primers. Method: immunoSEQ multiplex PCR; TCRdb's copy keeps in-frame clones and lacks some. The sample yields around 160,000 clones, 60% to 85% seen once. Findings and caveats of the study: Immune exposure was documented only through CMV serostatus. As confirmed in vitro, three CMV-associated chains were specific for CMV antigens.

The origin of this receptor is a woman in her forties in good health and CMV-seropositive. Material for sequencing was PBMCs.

The CDR3, as DNA: TGCGCCAGCAGCCAAGATGCGGGGGCGGCCGGGGAGCTGTTTTTT. This translates into CASSQDAGAAGELFF. The J gene is TRBJ2-2, the V gene TRBV4-1; tentatively, D is TRBD2 (7 bases). Per the germline V gene, CDR1 is MGHRA and CDR2 is YSYEKL. Trimming shortened V by 0 bases and J by 6 bases, and 11 bases separated the two germline ends. The CDR3 sequence is 15 residues long.